This is a list of T cell receptor beta chains from one sample in a study of cytomegalovirus exposure and HLA in healthy donors. The table came from immunoSEQ multiplex PCR; TCRdb's copy has only in-frame clones and leaves some out. The sample lists tens of thousands of clones; about 84% were seen once. The sequencing input was PBMCs. These receptors all come from a girl aged 2 to 10 in good health and CMV-seropositive. CDR3s leave out the opening cysteine and the closing phenylalanine or tryptophan. The order of the fields is J gene, V gene, CDR3 protein.

J: TRBJ2-3
V: TRBV4-2
CDR3: ASSYGGLAGRTDTQY

J: TRBJ2-7
V: TRBV30
CDR3: AWISPSGTYEQY

J: TRBJ2-1
V: TRBV29-1
CDR3: SVDGRRGALGYNEQF

J: TRBJ1-5
V: TRBV10-3
CDR3: AISESGGQGYQPQH

J: TRBJ2-3
V: TRBV13
CDR3: ASSLGTSGRSGTDTQY

J: TRBJ2-2
V: TRBV28
CDR3: ASQRRSGFTGELF

J: TRBJ1-1
V: TRBV7-8
CDR3: ASSFSRLNTEAF

J: TRBJ2-7
V: TRBV28
CDR3: ASSFTPGIYEQY

J: TRBJ1-2
V: TRBV7-2
CDR3: ASSQTGAMRYT

J: TRBJ1-2
V: TRBV28
CDR3: ASSFGGGYGYT

J: TRBJ1-5
V: TRBV6-1
CDR3: ASSGGQKVDQPQH

J: TRBJ2-1
V: TRBV4-3
CDR3: ASSQGGGPYNEQF

J: TRBJ1-5
V: TRBV30
CDR3: AWTYGTGSQPQH

J: TRBJ2-7
V: TRBV4-2
CDR3: ASSQEGLAGYEQY

J: TRBJ1-3
V: TRBV6-6
CDR3: ASSLQGTGNTIY

J: TRBJ1-3
V: TRBV30
CDR3: AWSSVYSGNTIY

J: TRBJ2-7
V: TRBV19
CDR3: ASSIGTSSGEQY

J: TRBJ1-1
V: TRBV28
CDR3: ASYIWAPNTEAF

J: TRBJ1-5
V: TRBV5-1
CDR3: ASSLGGSINQPQH

J: TRBJ2-3
V: TRBV27
CDR3: ASSPRPGTGSDTQY

J: TRBJ1-2
V: TRBV6-1
CDR3: ASSARQAQGTYT

J: TRBJ2-3
V: TRBV6-5
CDR3: ASSRLAGGDTQY

J: TRBJ2-7
V: TRBV30
CDR3: AWAISPGHEQY

J: TRBJ2-7
V: TRBV29-1
CDR3: SGRDSSYEQY

J: TRBJ2-7
V: TRBV4-2
CDR3: ASSRSLAGGGEQY

J: TRBJ1-1
V: TRBV14
CDR3: ASSQQMNTEAF

J: TRBJ2-7
V: TRBV10-3
CDR3: AISARDYEQY

J: TRBJ1-5
V: TRBV10-2
CDR3: ATSPSADRAEPQH

J: TRBJ2-1
V: TRBV10-3
CDR3: AISPGSAEQF

J: TRBJ1-1
V: TRBV10-3
CDR3: AIRRGQIDTEAF